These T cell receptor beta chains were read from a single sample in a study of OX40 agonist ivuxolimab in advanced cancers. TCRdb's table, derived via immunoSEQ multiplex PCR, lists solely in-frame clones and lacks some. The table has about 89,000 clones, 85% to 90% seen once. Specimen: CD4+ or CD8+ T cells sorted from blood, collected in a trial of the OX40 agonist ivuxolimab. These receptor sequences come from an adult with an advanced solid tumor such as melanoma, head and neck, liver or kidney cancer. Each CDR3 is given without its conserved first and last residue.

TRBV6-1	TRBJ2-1	ASSEVTGPYNEQF
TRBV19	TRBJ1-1	ASRTDRRTEAF
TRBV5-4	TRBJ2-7	ASSLRTRRNINEQY
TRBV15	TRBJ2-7	ATSRDSYEQY
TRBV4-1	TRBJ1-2	ASSHQFRRVPRGYGYT
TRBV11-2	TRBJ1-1	ASSFSRGNTEAF
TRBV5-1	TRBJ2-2	ASSSIRRQTYSNTGELF
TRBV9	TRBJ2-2	ATPPPETSGRSNGELF
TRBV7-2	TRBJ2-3	ASSPRPAGSFDTQY
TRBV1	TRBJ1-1	TSSQDPRVPNMNTEAF
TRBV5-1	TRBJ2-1	ASSAGATYEQF
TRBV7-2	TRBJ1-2	ASSLGGNQGYT
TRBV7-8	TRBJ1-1	ASSLGQGAEAF
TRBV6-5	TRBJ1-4	ASSYLGHPNEKLF
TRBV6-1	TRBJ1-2	ASSAGQGANYGYT
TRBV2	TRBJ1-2	ASSGLNYGYT
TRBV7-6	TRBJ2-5	ASSPRQGGEQY
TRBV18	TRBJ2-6	ASSGANVLT
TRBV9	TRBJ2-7	ASSPRDRSHYEQY
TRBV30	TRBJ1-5	AWSVYPSFEPQH
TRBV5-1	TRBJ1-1	ASSLRHSNTEAF
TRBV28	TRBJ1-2	ASSQQGAIGYT
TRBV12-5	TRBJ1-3	ASGLRGGTGNTIY
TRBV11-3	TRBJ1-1	ASSPGLTENTEAF
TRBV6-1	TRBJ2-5	ASTTTGGWKDQY
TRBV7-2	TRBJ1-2	ASSFRGRSDT
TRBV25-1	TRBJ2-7	ASSEFFTGDYTSYEQY
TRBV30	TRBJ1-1	AWNPIRGTEAF
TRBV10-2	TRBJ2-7	ASSPTAGGYEQY
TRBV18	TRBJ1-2	ASSQTGGAGYDYGYT
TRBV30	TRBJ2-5	AWSAGTGPQETQY
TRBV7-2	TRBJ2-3	ASSYGLGTDTQY
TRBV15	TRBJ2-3	ATSREPPGPRRTDTQY